This T cell receptor beta chain was recovered during a study of blood T cell repertoires in COVID-19 (dated by TCRdb to 2018 to 2021). Concerning the study at large: Collaborator samples came from the United States, Italy and Spain and covered acute and convalescent phases of COVID-19. Deeply sampled blood TCRbeta repertoires from subjects exposed to, actively infected with, or recovered from COVID-19 were included in the dataset. HLA class I and class II types, where available, came from metadata supplied by the sample provider rather than from assay-based typing. The samples were drawn from two sources: the first 160 participants of the ongoing ImmuneRACE study, and fewer than 1,500 subjects contributed by 6 global collaborators. The repertoires were released in a freely available public database meant as a resource for research on the immune response to SARS-CoV-2. The material from the prospective study consisted of cDNA or gDNA derived from T cells, B-cell-depleted T cells, or PBMCs. Nearly every sample came with metadata listing a de-identified subject ID, COVID-19 status, age in years and sex. Study-level results and caveats: Clinical and demographic metadata were provided uncurated, with the amount varying by source and participant.

Regarding this clone: There is no known antigen for this receptor. No base qualities exist here, and no much larger clone lies one base off it.

Whole blood was collected in K2EDTA tubes by collaborating institutions according to the institutions' own protocols. For TCRbeta analysis, collaborators shipped samples in one of three forms: frozen whole blood, isolated PBMCs, or DNA extracted from either of those sample types. Unmatched junction bases come to 4, with V trimmed by 4 bases and J by 4 bases. Counted from cysteine to phenylalanine, this CDR3 has 14 amino acids. Only the CDR3 part of the read is kept: 42 bases, read in frame from the first base. CDR1 and CDR2 are drawn from the germline V gene: SGDLS, YYNGEE. The immunoSEQ Assay, a bias-controlled multiplex PCR, was used to amplify TCRbeta CDR3 regions from genomic DNA. The original pipeline was this. Within the assay, amplification of reference gene primers was used to estimate how many nucleated cells each sample contained. To quantify the absolute abundance of each unique TCRbeta CDR3 rearrangement, sequence reads were collapsed and filtered. For each sample, productive Simpson clonality was calculated as the square root of Simpson's diversity index over productive rearrangements. TCRdb obtained this table from immuneACCESS and retained in-frame rearrangements with V and J assigned. These tables miss some clones; where compared with another copy, unresolved V genes account for less than half of the shortfall, and the remainder is unexplained. V, J and clone size were drawn from that table, and D and trimming were deduced from the DNA. For this sample there are about 240,000 clones; roughly nine tenths appear just once. The ten biggest clones cover 6.2% of the sample.

This clonotype was obtained from a man in his fifties or sixties with acute or convalescent COVID-19. The rearrangement combines TRBV9 with TRBJ1-3; TRBD1 matches 8 bases in the middle. The source material was peripheral blood. The sequence in DNA is TGTGCCAGCAGCATTGGACAGGGAGGAAACACCATATATTTT. Its amino acids are CASSIGQGGNTIYF.